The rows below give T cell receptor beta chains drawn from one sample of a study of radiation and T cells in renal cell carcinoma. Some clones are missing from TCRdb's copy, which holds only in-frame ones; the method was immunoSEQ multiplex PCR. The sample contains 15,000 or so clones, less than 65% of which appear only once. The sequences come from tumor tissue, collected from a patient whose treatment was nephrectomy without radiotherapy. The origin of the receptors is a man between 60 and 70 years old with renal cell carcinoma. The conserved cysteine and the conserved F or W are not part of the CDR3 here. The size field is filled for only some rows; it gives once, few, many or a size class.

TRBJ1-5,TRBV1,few,TQQSRPRGDSNQPQH
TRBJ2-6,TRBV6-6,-,ASSLPDSGANVLT
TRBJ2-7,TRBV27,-,ASSLFGGNRDEQY
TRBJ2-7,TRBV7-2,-,ASSSSGTEPSEQY
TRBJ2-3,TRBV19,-,ASSPSGVGYMDTQY
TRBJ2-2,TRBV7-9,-,ASSTVRNTGELF
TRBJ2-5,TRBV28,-,ASSLGVMLQETQY
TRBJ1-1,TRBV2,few,ASEEGITEAF
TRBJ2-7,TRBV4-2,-,ASSQVGAGGLREQY
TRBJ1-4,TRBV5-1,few,ASSTGQGGNEKLF
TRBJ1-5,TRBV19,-,ASSSMGGNQPQH
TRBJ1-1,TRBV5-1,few,ASSLGREFFVNTEAF
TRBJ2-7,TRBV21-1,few,ATNTGAGAYEQY
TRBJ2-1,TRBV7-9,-,ASSSIAGSYNEQF
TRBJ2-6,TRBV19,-,ASSSYRATGANVLT
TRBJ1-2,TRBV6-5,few,ASSYSGGGYT
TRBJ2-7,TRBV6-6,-,ASSRLADDEQY
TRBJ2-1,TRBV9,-,ASSALGLIQPYNEQF
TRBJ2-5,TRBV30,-,AWSPIGGTQY
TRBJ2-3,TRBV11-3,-,ASSSSGREDTQY
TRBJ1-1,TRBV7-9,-,ASSLEQFTEAF
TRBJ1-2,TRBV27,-,ASSFLGAGGYT
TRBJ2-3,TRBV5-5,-,ASSFQTDTQY
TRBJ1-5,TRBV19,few,ATKEGAYSNQPQH
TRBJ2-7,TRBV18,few,ASSREVSPYEQY
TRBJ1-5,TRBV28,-,ASSPPRGWDNQPQH
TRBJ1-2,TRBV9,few,ASSGLKWDSRYT
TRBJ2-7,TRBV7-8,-,ASSTLAGASEQY
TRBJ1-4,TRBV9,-,ASSEGPHAGEKLF
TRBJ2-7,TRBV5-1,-,ASSLERGSYEQY
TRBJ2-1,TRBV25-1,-,AIGTEKDEQF
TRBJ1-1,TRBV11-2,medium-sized,ASSLVVTEAF
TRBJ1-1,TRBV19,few,ASSQSGGRMNTEAF
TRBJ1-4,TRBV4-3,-,ASSQDRGDGNEKLF